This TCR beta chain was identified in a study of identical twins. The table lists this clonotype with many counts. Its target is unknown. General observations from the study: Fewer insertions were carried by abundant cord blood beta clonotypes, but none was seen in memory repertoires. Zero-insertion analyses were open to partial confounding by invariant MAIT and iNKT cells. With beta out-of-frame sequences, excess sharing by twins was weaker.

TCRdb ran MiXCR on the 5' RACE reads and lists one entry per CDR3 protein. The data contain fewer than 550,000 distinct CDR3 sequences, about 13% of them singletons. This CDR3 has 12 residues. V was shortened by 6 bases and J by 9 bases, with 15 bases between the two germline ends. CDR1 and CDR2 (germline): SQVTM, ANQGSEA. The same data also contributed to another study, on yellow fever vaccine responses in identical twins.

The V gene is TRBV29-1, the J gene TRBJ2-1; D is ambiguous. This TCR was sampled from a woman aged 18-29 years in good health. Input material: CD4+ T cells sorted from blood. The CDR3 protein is CSVVFSSTEQFF. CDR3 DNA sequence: TGCAGCGTCGTGTTTAGTTCCACTGAGCAGTTCTTC.